This T cell receptor beta chain comes out of a study of Tregs in tolerant kidney transplant recipients. Study details: Related graft donors supplied nonmyeloablative bone marrow transplants, and mixed chimerism was transient. The study, taken as a whole, reports: Findings come from small patient numbers and require larger validation. Changing PCR primers prevented nucleotide comparison between some patients' samples. Tolerant patients' donor-specific Tregs expanded beyond overall Tregs, suggesting antigen-driven growth.

After approximately six days with irradiated graft donor PBMCs, CFSE-labeled recipient PBMCs were FACS-sorted. A note on this clone: Its cognate antigen is unknown.

This CDR3 contains 15 residues. The germline V gene encodes CDR1 LNHDA and CDR2 SQIVND (reference sequence). Trimming stripped 1 base from V and 7 bases from J, with 14 bases between. Repertoires were generated with immunoSEQ multiplex PCR, while TCRdb's copy carries only in-frame clones and drops some. The repertoire consists of under 20,000 clones, with roughly 50% occurring once and the leading ten covering 2.5% to 4%. The starting material was CD4+ T cells from blood cultured with allogeneic cells, obtained before the transplant. The TCR originated in a human patient who received a combined kidney and bone marrow transplant. The rearrangement uses TRBV19 and TRBJ1-5, with a weak D call TRBD1 (5 bases). As DNA, the CDR3 is TGTGCCAGTAGTATAGCTGGCAGGGCAGGCCAGCCCCAGCATTTT. This codes for CASSIAGRAGQPQHF.